This T cell receptor (beta chain) was sequenced in a study of cytomegalovirus exposure and HLA in healthy donors. The germline V and J ends were trimmed by 5 bases and 10 bases, with 18 bases remaining between them. CDR1 and CDR2 (germline): SGHTA, FQGTGA. CDR3 size: 14 residues. Study-wide findings and caveats: Most TCR sequences showed up rarely, but some public TCRs showed up in many donors. The classifier reportedly diagnosed cytomegalovirus status with high specificity and sensitivity.

Assay used: immunoSEQ multiplex PCR; TCRdb lists only in-frame clones, some missing. The data hold more than 60,000 clones, with around nine tenths observed a single time. As regards this clone: Its antigen is unknown.

The chain recombines TRBV7-3 with TRBJ2-1; a possible D gene is TRBD1 (6 bases). The sample taken for sequencing was PBMCs. The origin of this receptor is a woman between 18 and 30 years old in good health and CMV-seronegative. The CDR3 here is CASSPGRGYGEQFF. CDR3 nucleotide sequence: TGTGCCAGCAGCCCCGGTAGGGGGTATGGGGAGCAGTTCTTC.